A single sample is the source of the 27 T cell receptor beta chains below, sequenced in a study of cytomegalovirus exposure and HLA in healthy donors (dated by TCRdb to 2016 to 2017). The library was made by the immunoSEQ multiplex PCR assay. For the multiplex PCR, a mixture combining 60 forward primers for TCR Vbeta segments and 13 reverse primers for TCR Jbeta segments was used. The table was pulled from immuneACCESS by TCRdb, which kept in-frame rearrangements only. Such tables lose some clones; where checked, under half of the loss comes from unresolved V genes, and the rest has no known cause. The sample table lists about 160,000 clones, around 76% of them with a count of one. The ten largest clones add up to over 6% of the sample. Input material: PBMCs. The receptors originated from a man aged 35-49 years in good health and CMV-seropositive.

This clone was detected a few times. The CDR3 loop reads CASSLSPSTGELFF. CDR3 in DNA: TGCGCCAGCAGCCTATCCCCTTCGACCGGGGAGCTGTTTTTT. The chain couples TRBV5-1 to TRBJ2-2; no clear D gene. Germline V gene sequence: CDR1 SGHRS, CDR2 YFSETQ. V lost 4 bases and J 5 bases, leaving 12 bases between the germline ends. The CDR3 runs 14 residues.

V usage is TRBV7-9 and J usage is TRBJ2-7; D is undetermined. V lost 4 bases and J lost 3, with 7 bases in between. CDR3 length equals 12 residues. The germline V gene has CDR1 SEHNR and CDR2 FQNEAQ (reference sequence). CDR3 loop: CASSSTDYEQYF. For the CDR3, the DNA is TGTGCCAGCAGCTCCACAGACTACGAGCAGTACTTC.

The rearrangement joins TRBV14 to TRBJ1-1; D is unclear. CDR3 length: 14 amino acids. Trimming pared 4 bases from V and 4 bases from J, leaving 13 bases between. The germline gives CDR1 SGHDN, CDR2 FVKESK. CDR3 coding DNA: TGTGCCAGCAGCCTTCGATCGGGGAGCACTGAAGCTTTCTTT. Protein product: CASSLRSGSTEAFF.

The chain uses TRBV7-9 and TRBJ2-3, with 15 bases lining up with TRBD2. J was trimmed by 3 bases and V by 5 bases; bases with no gene match: 3. CDR1 and CDR2 (germline): SEHNR, FQNEAQ (reference sequence). The CDR3 has 16 residues. The CDR3 spells CASSRTSGGATDTQYF. The CDR3 DNA reads as TGTGCCAGCAGCAGGACTAGCGGGGGGGCAACAGATACGCAGTATTTT.

The V call is TRBV6-1, the J call TRBJ1-2; D not certain. CDR1 is MNHNS, CDR2 SASEGT, per germline. This CDR3 spans 15 amino acids. V lost 7 bases to trimming and J lost 1 base, with 16 bases between them. The CDR3 DNA sequence: TGTGCCAGCATCGGGCCCCTAGGAGGTAACTATGGCTACACCTTC. This gives the protein CASIGPLGGNYGYTF.

This chain links TRBV6-1 with TRBJ1-4; a weak D match, TRBD1 (6 bases). CDR1 MNHNS and CDR2 SASEGT come from the germline V gene. The CDR3 loop spans 15 amino acids. V was shortened by 4 bases and J by 0 bases, with 9 bases between the two germline ends. The CDR3 protein is CASSATGTTNEKLFF. In DNA form, the CDR3 reads TGTGCCAGCAGTGCGACAGGCACAACTAATGAAAAACTGTTTTTT.

The chain carries TRBV7-3 and TRBJ2-5, with 8 bases fitting TRBD2. Gene TRBJ2-7 matches the end of the DNA better, so the J call may be wrong. The germline V gene has CDR1 SGHTA and CDR2 FQGTGA. This CDR3 comprises 15 residues. The CDR3 nucleotides are TGTGCCAGCAGCCTTCGAGCGGGGGTCTCCTACGAGCAGTACTTC. It specifies CASSLRAGVSYEQYF.

This clone appeared once. The CDR3 nucleotides read TGCGCCAGCAGTTACAGGGGGCCAGGTGAAAAACTGTTTTTT. Amino acid sequence: CASSYRGPGEKLFF. The genes are TRBV5-1 and TRBJ1-4; 9 bases are shared with TRBD1. The V and J ends lost 5 bases and 7 bases, in that order; junction bases with no gene match: 6. Germline values: CDR1 SGHRS, CDR2 YFSETQ. This CDR3 is 14 amino acids long.

The gene calls are TRBV9 and TRBJ2-7, with 10 bases identical to TRBD1. Germline V CDR1 and CDR2: SGDLS, YYNGEE. This CDR3 has 16 residues. J lost 0 bases, V lost 4 bases, and 7 bases had no gene match. The CDR3 DNA is TGTGCCAGCAGCCCCAGACAGGGGGCCATCTCCTACGAGCAGTACTTC. Protein sequence: CASSPRQGAISYEQYF.

J is TRBJ2-1 and V is TRBV19; TRBD2 aligns across 12 bases. V lost 5 bases to trimming and J lost 4 bases; unmatched junction nucleotides: 9. This CDR3 is built from 17 residues. The germline V gene has CDR1 LNHDA and CDR2 SQIVND (reference sequence). CDR3 nucleotides: TGTGCCAGTAGTTTCCCATCACTAGCGGGGGGTTACAATGAGCAGTTCTTC. Protein sequence: CASSFPSLAGGYNEQFF.

Points on this clone: Other nucleotide sequences from this sample produce the same CDR3. This chain joins TRBV11-3 and TRBJ1-3; 10 bases fit TRBD1. The germline CDR1 and CDR2 sequences are SGHNT and YENEEA. Trimming removed 5 bases from V and 2 bases from J; junction bases left unmatched: 3. CDR3 length: 15 amino acids. CDR3: CASSPGQGPGNTIYF. In DNA form, the CDR3 reads TGTGCCAGCAGCCCGGGACAGGGGCCTGGAAACACCATATATTTT. Full variable domain (rest looked up from reference TRBV11-3 and TRBJ1-3): EAGVVQSPRYKIIEKKQPVAFWCNPISGHNTLYWYLQNLGQGPELLIRYENEEAVDDSQLPKDRFSAERLKGVDSTLKIQPAELGDSAVYLCASSPGQGPGNTIYFGEGSWLTVV.

The chain has TRBV30 and TRBJ1-2, with 9 bases lining up with TRBD1. The length of the CDR3 is 16 residues. V lost 3 bases, J lost 8 bases, and 16 bases stayed unmatched. Per germline, CDR1 GTSNPN and CDR2 SVGIG (reference sequence). This chain's CDR3 is CAWSQGTGLNGRGYTF. The CDR3 nucleotides read TGTGCCTGGAGCCAGGGGACAGGGTTAAATGGACGGGGCTACACCTTC.

This clone appeared a few times. The chain combines TRBV9 with TRBJ2-2; D gene uncertain. The V end was cut by 3 bases, the J end by 1 base, with 13 bases between. Germline CDR1 reads SGDLS; CDR2 reads YYNGEE. This CDR3 comprises 16 residues. DNA of the CDR3: TGTGCCAGCAGCGAGCCCGACACTGAGAACACCGGGGAGCTGTTTTTT. This gives the protein CASSEPDTENTGELFF.

The rearrangement links TRBV30 to TRBJ1-2, with D unresolved. Germline CDR1 reads GTSNPN; CDR2 reads SVGIG (reference sequence). The CDR3 length is 14 residues. The V end was cut by 1 base, the J end by 5 bases, with 14 bases between. This chain's CDR3 is CAWSGYKNRYGYTF. CDR3 in DNA: TGTGCCTGGAGTGGGTATAAGAATCGGTATGGCTACACCTTC.

This clone was recorded a few times. The V and J genes are TRBV5-1 and TRBJ1-2; no firm D call. The germline gives CDR1 SGHRS, CDR2 YFSETQ. Trimming removed 2 bases from V and 9 bases from J, with 11 bases in between. The CDR3 has 12 amino acids. The DNA for the CDR3 is TGCGCCAGCAGCTTCGAGGGTGTGAGCTACACCTTC. The encoded protein is CASSFEGVSYTF.

This clone was counted a single time. The V call is TRBV9, the J call TRBJ1-6; no definite D call. Germline loops: CDR1 SGDLS, CDR2 YYNGEE. The length of the CDR3 is 15 residues. Between the trimmed V and J ends, which lost 0 bases and 5 bases, there was a span of 9 bases. DNA for the CDR3: TGTGCCAGCAGCGTAGATGCGGTTCATAATTCACCCCTCCACTTT. Protein product: CASSVDAVHNSPLHF.

The chain recombines TRBV2 with TRBJ1-5; the match to TRBD1 covers 9 bases. The CDR3 loop spans 15 amino acids. CDR1 SNHLY and CDR2 FYNNEI come from the germline V gene. Trimming took 6 bases from V and 3 from J; bases not matched to a gene: 6. The CDR3: CASRVDRGNNQPQHF. The DNA for the CDR3 is TGTGCCAGCAGGGTGGACAGGGGCAACAATCAGCCCCAGCATTTT.

The chain links TRBV11-1 to TRBJ2-1, with 8 positions matching TRBD2. The ends lost 6 bases at V and 3 bases at J; junction bases unmatched: 10. Germline values: CDR1 SGHAT, CDR2 FQDESV (reference sequence). The CDR3 consists of 16 residues. The CDR3 loop is CASSLSGTRVYNEQFF. The CDR3 DNA is TGTGCCAGCAGTTTATCCGGGACTAGGGTCTACAATGAGCAGTTCTTC. Supplemented by reference TRBV11-1 and TRBJ2-1, the full variable domain reads EAEVAQSPRYKITEKSQAVAFWCDPISGHATLYWYRQILGQGPELLVQFQDESVVDDSQLPKDRFSAERLKGVDSTLKIQPAELGDSAMYLCASSLSGTRVYNEQFFGPGTRLTVL.

The chain employs TRBV27 and TRBJ2-7; 7 positions match TRBD1. J gave up 6 bases and V 6 bases, and 5 bases lay outside the gene matches. Germline assignment: CDR1 MNHEY and CDR2 SMNVEV (reference sequence). The CDR3 extends over 12 amino acids. The DNA for the CDR3 is TGTGCCAGCAGCCGGACAGGATCCGAGCAGTACTTC. It codes for CASSRTGSEQYF.

V is TRBV6-1 and J is TRBJ2-5, with TRBD2 matching over 8 bases. Trimming took 8 bases from V and 1 from J; bases not matched to a gene: 6. The CDR3 contains 14 residues. From germline, CDR1 is MNHNS and CDR2 SASEGT. Here the CDR3 DNA reads TGTGCCAGCCTTGAACGGGGGGGCCAAGAGACCCAGTACTTC. Its protein is CASLERGGQETQYF.

The chain joins TRBV5-6 to TRBJ1-2; no definite D call. The germline gives CDR1 SGHDT, CDR2 YYEEEE. The CDR3 has 13 residues. Trimming took off 4 bases at V and 7 bases at J, with 14 bases between the two ends. CDR3 sequence (DNA): TGTGCCAGCAGCCCGCGTACGACTACTGGCTACACCTTC. Amino acids: CASSPRTTTGYTF.

The chain recombines TRBV5-1 with TRBJ2-1, with a tentative D call TRBD2 (5 bases). The CDR3 sequence is 15 residues long. V shed 4 bases and J shed 4 bases, with 15 bases lying between them. Germline CDR1 and CDR2: SGHRS and YFSETQ. CDR3 DNA: TGCGCCAGCAGCCTCGGAGTAGCGACGTACAATGAGCAGTTCTTC. This encodes CASSLGVATYNEQFF.

The CDR3 sequence: CASSPQMGQDSPLHF. CDR3 bases: TGTGCCAGCTCACCACAGATGGGCCAGGATTCACCCCTCCACTTT. The rearrangement uses TRBV18 and TRBJ1-6; the D is unclear. Germline V gene sequence: CDR1 KGHSH, CDR2 LQKENI. Between the trimmed V and J ends, which lost 1 base and 8 bases, there was a span of 12 bases. The CDR3 length is 15 residues.

This clone was seen just once. V is TRBV29-1 and J is TRBJ1-2, with D possibly TRBD1 on 6 matching bases. The CDR3 extends over 13 amino acids. The V end lost 5 bases, the J end lost 4 bases, and 14 bases lay between the germline ends. Germline V gives CDR1 SQVTM, CDR2 ANQGSEA. Here the CDR3 DNA reads TGCAGCGTTCTTGGCGGACAGTCCTATGGCTACACCTTC. This encodes CSVLGGQSYGYTF.

This chain joins TRBV4-2 and TRBJ2-7; tentative D call: TRBD1 (5 bases). V lost 0 bases to trimming and J lost 0 bases, with 12 bases between them. Germline CDR1 reads LGHNA; CDR2 reads YNFKEQ. The CDR3 covers 16 residues. The CDR3 reads CASSQEGAGNSYEQYF. The CDR3 region has the DNA TGTGCCAGCAGCCAAGAAGGAGCAGGGAACTCCTACGAGCAGTACTTC.

Turning to this clone: The same CDR3 also results from other DNA sequences found in this sample. The gene calls are TRBV6-5 and TRBJ2-7, with 9 bases that match TRBD1. The CDR3 extends over 14 amino acids. V lost 6 bases and J lost 1; bases outside the gene matches: 4. CDR1 is MNHEY, CDR2 SVGAGI, per germline. In DNA, the CDR3 is TGTGCCAGCAGGGCCGGACAGGGGTCCTACGAGCAGTACTTC. Its translation: CASRAGQGSYEQYF.

V and J are TRBV23-1 and TRBJ1-1; D gene ambiguous. TRBV23-1 is annotated as an ORF whose role is uncertain. There are 16 residues in the CDR3. V lost 0 bases and J lost 0, with 11 bases in between. In nucleotides, the CDR3 is TGCGCCAGCAGTCAATCTCGAACAGACCTGAACACTGAAGCTTTCTTT. It is translated as CASSQSRTDLNTEAFF.